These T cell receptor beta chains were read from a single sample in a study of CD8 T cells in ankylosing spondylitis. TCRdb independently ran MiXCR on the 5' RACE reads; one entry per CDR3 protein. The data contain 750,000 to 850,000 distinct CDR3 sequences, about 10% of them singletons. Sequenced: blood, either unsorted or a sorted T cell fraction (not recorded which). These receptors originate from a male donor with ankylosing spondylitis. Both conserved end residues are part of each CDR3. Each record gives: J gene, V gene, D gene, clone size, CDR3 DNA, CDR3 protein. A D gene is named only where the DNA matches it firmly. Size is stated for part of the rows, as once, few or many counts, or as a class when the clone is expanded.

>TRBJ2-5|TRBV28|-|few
TGTGCCAGCAGTTTAATCCGATACCAAGAGACCCAGTACTTC
CASSLIRYQETQYF
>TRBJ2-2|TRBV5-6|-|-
TGTGCCAGCAGCCCCGCAGTCACCGGGGAGCTGTTTTTT
CASSPAVTGELFF
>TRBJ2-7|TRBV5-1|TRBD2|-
TGCGCCAGCAGCTTGGGGCTAGCGGGGGGCTTACCTTACGAGCAGTACTTC
CASSLGLAGGLPYEQYF
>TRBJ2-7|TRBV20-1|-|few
TGCAGTGCTAGAGAGTGGTCCCCCTCCTACGAGCAGTACTTC
CSAREWSPSYEQYF
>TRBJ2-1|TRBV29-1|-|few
TGCAGCGTTGTGAGGGGTGGCTACAATGAGCAGTTCTTC
CSVVRGGYNEQFF
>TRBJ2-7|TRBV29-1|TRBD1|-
TGCAGCGTTGAAGATCGGGTCAGGGGGTCTTCCTACGAGCAGTACTTC
CSVEDRVRGSSYEQYF
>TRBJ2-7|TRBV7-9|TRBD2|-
TGTGCCAGCAGCTTAGCGCGCGGGAGCAGCTCCTACGAGCAGTACTTC
CASSLARGSSSYEQYF
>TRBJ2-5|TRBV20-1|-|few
TGCAGTGGCCGAACAGGGTCGGAGACCCAGTACTTC
CSGRTGSETQYF
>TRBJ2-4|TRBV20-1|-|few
TGCAGTGCTAGATACACACCACTAGCCAAAAACATTCAGTACTTC
CSARYTPLAKNIQYF
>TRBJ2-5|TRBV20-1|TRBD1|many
TGCAGTGCCAGGACAGGGCAAGAGACCCAGTACTTC
CSARTGQETQYF
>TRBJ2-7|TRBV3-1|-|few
TGTGCCAGCAGCCAAGAGGGAGTGTCCTACGAGCAGTACTTC
CASSQEGVSYEQYF
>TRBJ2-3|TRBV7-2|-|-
TGTGCCAGCAGCCTGCGATTCAGGGATCCAGATACGCAGTATTTT
CASSLRFRDPDTQYF
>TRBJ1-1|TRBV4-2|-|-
TGTGCCAGCAGCCAAGTTTCAGGGGTGCTCACTGAAGCTTTCTTT
CASSQVSGVLTEAFF
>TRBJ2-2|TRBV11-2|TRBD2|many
TGTGCCAGCAGCTTAACGGGACTAGAAAGTACCGGGGAGCTGTTTTTT
CASSLTGLESTGELFF
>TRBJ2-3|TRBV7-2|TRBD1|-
TGTGCCAGCAGCTTAGCAGAAACAGGGGCTCGTGTTATAGATACGCAGTATTTT
CASSLAETGARVIDTQYF
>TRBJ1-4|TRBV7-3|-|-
TGTGCCAGCAGCTTTCCGAAGCAAAAACTGTTTTTT
CASSFPKQKLFF
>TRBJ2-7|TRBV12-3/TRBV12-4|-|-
TGTGCCAGCAGTCGGCCGATTATGGCTGACGAGCAGTACTTC
CASSRPIMADEQYF
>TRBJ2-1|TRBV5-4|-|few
TGTGCCAGCAGCCCCCGGGGACGAGGGGATGAGCAGTTCTTC
CASSPRGRGDEQFF
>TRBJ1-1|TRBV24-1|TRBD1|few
TGTGCCACCAGAGGACAGGGGGCAGACGCTTTCTTT
CATRGQGADAFF
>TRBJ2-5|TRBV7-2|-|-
TGTGCCAGCAGCTTAACCGGCCTACCGCCCGAGACCCAGTACTTC
CASSLTGLPPETQYF
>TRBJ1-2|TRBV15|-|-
TGTGCCACCAGCGTGAGTAACTATGGCTACACCTTC
CATSVSNYGYTF
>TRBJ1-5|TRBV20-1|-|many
TGCAGTGCTGCGGTAACGCGGGATCAGCCCCAGCATTTT
CSAAVTRDQPQHF
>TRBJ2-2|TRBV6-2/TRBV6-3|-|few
TGTGCCAGCAGTTACGCAAGAGAGCTGTTTTTT
CASSYARELFF
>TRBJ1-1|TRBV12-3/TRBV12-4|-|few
TGTGCCAGCAGTTCACAAGACATCCGCCCTGAAGCTTTCTTT
CASSSQDIRPEAFF
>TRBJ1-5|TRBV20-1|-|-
TGCAGTGCTACGCGGCCAGGGGTTCAGCCCCAGCATTTT
CSATRPGVQPQHF
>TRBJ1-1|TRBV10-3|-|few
TGTGCCATCAGTGCCGACAGATCCCCGAACACTGAAGCTTTCTTT
CAISADRSPNTEAFF
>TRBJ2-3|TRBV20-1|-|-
TGCACTCCCTGGAGAGGGGGAGATACGCAGTATTTT
CTPWRGGDTQYF
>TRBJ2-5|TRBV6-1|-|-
TGTGCCAGCAGGTCGGTGGCCGGGGCCGAGACCCAGTACTTC
CASRSVAGAETQYF
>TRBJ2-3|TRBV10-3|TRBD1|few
TGTGCCATCCGCCGGCAGGGGGTTTCAGATACGCAGTATTTT
CAIRRQGVSDTQYF
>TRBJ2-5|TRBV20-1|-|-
TGCAGTGCTAGAGGACTAATAAGCCGAGAGACCCAGTACTTC
CSARGLISRETQYF
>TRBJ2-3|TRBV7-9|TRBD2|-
TGTGCCAGCGGCACTAGCGGGGGCGCAGATACGCAGTATTTT
CASGTSGGADTQYF
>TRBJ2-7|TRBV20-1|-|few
TGCAGTGTACCTGACGAGCAGTACTTC
CSVPDEQYF
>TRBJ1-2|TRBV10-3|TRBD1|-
TGTGCCATCAGTGATAAACACGCGGGACAGGGAAACTATGGCTACACCTTC
CAISDKHAGQGNYGYTF
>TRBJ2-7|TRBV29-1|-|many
TGCAGCGTTGAAGGACTGCGAAACTACGAGCAGTACTTC
CSVEGLRNYEQYF
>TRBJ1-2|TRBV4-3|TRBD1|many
TGCGCCAGCAGCCAAGTCCCTGACAGGGAATACGGCTACACCTTC
CASSQVPDREYGYTF
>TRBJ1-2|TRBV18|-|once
TGTGCCAGCTCACCACTGAAGGGGACCTATGGCTACACCTTC
CASSPLKGTYGYTF
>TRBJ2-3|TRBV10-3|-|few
TGTGCCATCAGTGAGCACAGCAGCACAGATACGCAGTATTTT
CAISEHSSTDTQYF
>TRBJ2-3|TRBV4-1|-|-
TGCGCCAGCAGCCTTATCGGGACAAGGGCAGATACGCAGTATTTT
CASSLIGTRADTQYF
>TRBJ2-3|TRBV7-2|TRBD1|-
TGTGCCAGCAGCTTCGGGACAGCGGATACGCAGTATTTT
CASSFGTADTQYF
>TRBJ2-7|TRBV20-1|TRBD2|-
TGCAGTGCTAGAAGGGGCGGGGGGAACTACGAGCAGTACTTC
CSARRGGGNYEQYF
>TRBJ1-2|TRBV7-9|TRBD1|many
TGTGCCAGCAGCTTAGCGATTGGGACAGCTAACTATGGCTACACCTTC
CASSLAIGTANYGYTF
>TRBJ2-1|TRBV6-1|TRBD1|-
TGTGCCAGCAGAGACAGGGTTACTGGTGAGCAGTTCTTC
CASRDRVTGEQFF
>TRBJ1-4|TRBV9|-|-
TGTGCCAGCAGCGTAGAAGGGAACCCCGGAGGGAAACTGTTTTTT
CASSVEGNPGGKLFF
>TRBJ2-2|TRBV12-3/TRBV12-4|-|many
TGTGCCAGCAGTTTAGGCACGAACACCGGGGAGCTGTTTTTT
CASSLGTNTGELFF